These 17 T cell receptor beta chains originate from one sample sequenced in a study of T-cell memory formation after mild COVID-19. Via MiXCR, TCRdb re-called the 5' RACE reads, giving one row per CDR3 protein. This table has 68,000 or so distinct CDR3 sequences, 16% appearing once. The specimen sequenced was PBMCs or a T cell subset sorted from them (not recorded which). These receptors all come from an adult woman who had mild COVID-19 (a few samples of this study predate the infection). Cell type and time point are not known.

Many counts were recorded for this clonotype. The chain recombines TRBV20-1 with TRBJ2-7; TRBD2 might be the D (6 bases). Per germline, CDR1 DFQATT and CDR2 SNEGSKA (reference sequence). Trimming cost V 5 bases and J 1 base, with 15 bases left between them. The CDR3 length is 14 residues. CDR3 in DNA: TGCAGTGCTGAGCCGGGGGACGGTTCCTACGAGCAGTACTTC. Residues: CSAEPGDGSYEQYF.

The J gene is TRBJ2-5, the V gene TRBV29-1; TRBD1 aligns across 8 bases. Trimming took 7 bases from V and 3 from J; bases not matched to a gene: 4. The CDR3 runs 12 residues. In germline, CDR1 is SQVTM, CDR2 ANQGSEA. The CDR3 DNA follows: TGCAGCGCTCTGGACAGGGAAGAGACCCAGTACTTC. Translated: CSALDREETQYF.

This clonotype was picked up a small number of times. The genes are TRBV21-1 and TRBJ2-7; TRBD1, the D gene given by the table, was not confirmed from the DNA. TRBV21-1 is assigned pseudogene status. This CDR3 comprises 14 residues. The CDR3 DNA sequence: TGTGCCAGCAGCAAAGAGGGGGGGACCTACGAGCAGTACTTC. Protein: CASSKEGGTYEQYF.

This clonotype was recorded a few times. V gene TRBV7-6 combines with J gene TRBJ2-2; possible D gene TRBD2, 6 bases. The CDR3 has 15 amino acids. CDR1 is SGHVS, CDR2 FNYEAQ, per germline. Trimming took 4 bases from V and 4 from J, leaving 13 bases between them. Written as DNA, the CDR3 is TGTGCCAGCAGCTGGGGGGATAGTTTCACCGGGGAGCTGTTTTTT. It is translated as CASSWGDSFTGELFF. The whole variable domain, filled in from reference TRBV7-6 and TRBJ2-2, reads GAGVSQSPRYKVTKRGQDVALRCDPISGHVSLYWYRQALGQGPEFLTYFNYEAQQDKSGLPNDRFSAERPEGSISTLTIQRTEQRDSAMYRCASSWGDSFTGELFFGEGSRLTVL.

This clonotype was recorded many times. The V call is TRBV21-1, the J call TRBJ2-1; no DNA check was done on the table's D call, TRBD1. TRBV21-1 has pseudogene status. The CDR3 consists of 15 residues. The CDR3 is CASSQVPGGLNEQFF. For the CDR3, the DNA is TGTGCCAGCAGTCAAGTCCCGGGAGGGTTGAATGAGCAGTTCTTC.

This clonotype has a count of ten or more. This chain connects TRBV7-9 to TRBJ2-7, with D tentatively TRBD1 (6 bases). The V gene lost 3 bases and the J gene lost 1 base, with 10 bases spanning the gap. The CDR3 length is 14 residues. Germline CDR1 reads SEHNR; CDR2 reads FQNEAQ (reference sequence). The CDR3 nucleotides read TGTGCCAGCAGCTTGACAGGACCTTCCTACGAGCAGTACTTC. Protein: CASSLTGPSYEQYF.

This clonotype was detected only once. The rearrangement uses TRBV27 and TRBJ2-6, with D possibly matching TRBD1 (5 bases). Germline V gene lookup returns CDR1 MNHEY and CDR2 SMNVEV (reference sequence). V was trimmed by 4 bases and J by 1 base, leaving 14 bases between them. This CDR3 comprises 17 residues. Written as DNA, the CDR3 is TGTGCCAGCAGTTCCAAAACTGACAGTTCTGGGGCCAACGTCCTGACTTTC. Protein sequence: CASSSKTDSSGANVLTF.

At least ten counts were recorded for this clonotype. The chain joins TRBV4-1 to TRBJ2-7; TRBD1 matches at 12 bases. Germline CDR1 MGHRA, CDR2 YSYEKL. CDR3 length: 15 residues. Trimming cost V 1 base and J 4 bases; bases outside gene matches: 2. The CDR3 nucleotides are TGCGCCAGCAGCCAAGCGGGACAGGGGGCTTACGAGCAGTACTTC. It is translated as CASSQAGQGAYEQYF.

This clonotype was observed many times. The rearrangement links TRBV7-8 to TRBJ2-3, with a tentative D call TRBD1 (5 bases). The V end lost 2 bases, the J end lost 1 base, and 19 bases lay between the germline ends. CDR1 is SGHVS, CDR2 FQNEAQ, per germline. There are 18 residues in the CDR3. CDR3 sequence (DNA): TGTGCCAGCAGCTTATACACCATAAAGAAGACAGGCACAGATACGCAGTATTTT. This gives the protein CASSLYTIKKTGTDTQYF.

The chain couples TRBV7-9 to TRBJ2-3; 8 positions match TRBD1. This CDR3 region has 18 residues. J was trimmed by 2 bases and V by 8 bases; bases with no gene match: 18. CDR1 SEHNR and CDR2 FQNEAQ come from the germline V gene (reference sequence). The CDR3 spells CASATGEFSHTHTDTQYF. In DNA form, the CDR3 reads TGTGCCAGCGCGACAGGGGAGTTTTCACACACACACACAGATACGCAGTATTTT.

The rearrangement uses TRBV7-9 and TRBJ2-1, with D unclear. V was trimmed by 4 bases and J by 10 bases, leaving 8 bases between them. This CDR3 spans 11 amino acids. Germline lookup yields CDR1 SEHNR and CDR2 FQNEAQ (reference sequence). CDR3: CASSWHGEQFF. CDR3 bases: TGTGCCAGCAGCTGGCACGGGGAGCAGTTCTTC.

This clonotype was found a few times. This chain links TRBV5-1 with TRBJ1-5; D is unclear. The CDR3 totals 14 residues. V was clipped by 0 bases and J by 6 bases, with 10 bases between them. In germline, CDR1 is SGHRS, CDR2 YFSETQ. The CDR3 loop is CASSLDYGGQPQHF. As DNA, the CDR3 is TGCGCCAGCAGCTTGGACTACGGCGGTCAGCCCCAGCATTTT. Full variable domain (rest looked up from reference TRBV5-1 and TRBJ1-5): KAGVTQTPRYLIKTRGQQVTLSCSPISGHRSVSWYQQTPGQGLQFLFEYFSETQRNKGNFPGRFSGRQFSNSRSEMNVSTLELGDSALYLCASSLDYGGQPQHFGDGTRLSIL.

This clonotype was seen a few times. The rearrangement joins TRBV29-1 to TRBJ2-7; 11 nucleotides line up with TRBD2. V was clipped by 6 bases and J by 3 bases; unmatched bases: 4. Germline CDR1 and CDR2: SQVTM and ANQGSEA. The CDR3 has 13 amino acids. CDR3 protein: CSVRLAGFYEQYF. CDR3 bases: TGCAGCGTCCGACTAGCGGGATTCTACGAGCAGTACTTC.

This clonotype was counted a few times. This chain links TRBV29-1 with TRBJ2-1; no reliable D call. The CDR3 covers 13 residues. V was cut by 6 bases and J by 6 bases, with 15 bases left in between. Germline loops: CDR1 SQVTM, CDR2 ANQGSEA. CDR3 in amino acids: CSVVLSLGNEQFF. In DNA form, the CDR3 reads TGCAGCGTCGTACTATCACTTGGCAATGAGCAGTTCTTC.

A few counts support this clonotype. The chain links TRBV29-1 to TRBJ2-1, with TRBD1 as a possible D gene (8 bases). Germline lookup yields CDR1 SQVTM and CDR2 ANQGSEA. The CDR3 has 18 amino acids. V lost 0 bases and J lost 4, with 22 bases in between. The CDR3 reads CSVEEWVQAQGGYNEQFF. The CDR3 DNA follows: TGCAGCGTTGAAGAGTGGGTTCAAGCACAGGGGGGGTACAATGAGCAGTTCTTC.

This clonotype has just a few counts. The genes are TRBV5-6 and TRBJ2-1, with 15 bases lining up with TRBD2. Looked up from germline, CDR1 is SGHDT and CDR2 is YYEEEE. The V and J ends lost 0 bases and 2 bases, in that order; junction bases with no gene match: 0. The CDR3 is 17 residues long. The CDR3 region has the DNA TGTGCCAGCAGCTTGGGGACTAGCGGGGGGGCCTACAATGAGCAGTTCTTC. Encoded protein: CASSLGTSGGAYNEQFF.

In regard to this clonotype: This clone may be a read error of a much larger clone one base away. This sequence joins TRBV7-9 and TRBJ1-1; no clear D. Germline V gives CDR1 SEHNR, CDR2 FQNEAQ (reference sequence). CDR3 size: 11 residues. Trimming left V 7 bases short and J 0 bases short, with 3 bases between. The CDR3: CASTLNTEAFF. In DNA, the CDR3 is TGTGCCAGCACCCTGAACACTGAAGCTTTCTTT. Full variable domain (missing parts from reference TRBV7-9 and TRBJ1-1): DTGVSQNPRHKITKRGQNVTFRCDPISEHNRLYWYRQTLGQGPEFLTYFQNEAQLEKSRLLSDRFSAERPKGSFSTLEIQRTEQGDSAMYLCASTLNTEAFFGQGTRLTVV.